This T cell receptor beta chain was identified during a study of T cells in Graves' hyperthyroidism and ophthalmopathy. This clonotype turned up a few times. Antigen: not known. Each diagnosis was grounded in clinical symptoms, serum thyroxine and TRAb, thyroid ultrasound, and orbital computed tomography. Amplification of TCR beta CDR3 regions used RNA as the template. TCR CDR3 regions were first amplified by RT-PCR with HTBI primers. One entry per CDR3 protein results from TCRdb running MiXCR on the multiplex PCR reads. The sample includes 300,000 to 450,000 distinct CDR3 sequences, around 25% of them seen just once. Findings and caveats of the study: Most clonotypes that expanded in the thyroid above 0.001 also showed up in blood. Ophthalmopathy and stable hyperthyroidism were separated by a 13 V-J model. Before onset, by a median of approximately 6.8 months, the model predicted ophthalmopathy.

The sample taken for sequencing was blood. This clonotype was obtained from a man between 45 and 60 years old with Graves' hyperthyroidism.

The CDR3, as DNA: TGTGCCAGCTACGATAGACTAGCGGGGGGCTCCTACGAGCAGTACTTC. Translating gives CASYDRLAGGSYEQYF. The chain is built from TRBV10-3 and TRBJ2-7, with 13 bases that match TRBD2. CDR1 and CDR2 from the germline V gene are ENHRY and SYGVKD. The J segment lost 0 bases and the V segment lost 10 bases, leaving 9 bases of the junction unmatched. The CDR3 sequence is 16 residues long.